These 23 T cell receptor beta chains originate from one sample sequenced in a study of blood T cells in healthy people across ages. Combining a sample-barcoded 5' primer with a J-beta primer mix, a second PCR ran for about 6 to 12 cycles. TCRdb re-analysed the 5' RACE reads in MiXCR, keeping a single row per CDR3 protein. The repertoire consists of hundreds of thousands of distinct CDR3 sequences, with about 30% occurring once and the leading ten covering 15% to 18%. Sequencing input: blood. All receptors derive from a woman over 75 in good health.

The chain links TRBV2 to TRBJ1-6; D not resolved. Germline-derived CDR1 and CDR2 are SNHLY and FYNNEI. The germline V and J ends were trimmed by 7 bases and 2 bases, with 6 bases remaining between them. The CDR3 loop spans 13 amino acids. The CDR3 sequence is CASTGTYNSPLHF. The CDR3 region has the DNA TGTGCCAGCACCGGGACCTATAATTCACCCCTCCACTTT. Supplemented by reference TRBV2 and TRBJ1-6, the full variable domain reads EPEVTQTPSHQVTQMGQEVILRCVPISNHLYFYWYRQILGQKVEFLVSFYNNEISEKSEIFDDQFSVERPDGSNFTLKIRSTKLEDSAMYFCASTGTYNSPLHFGNGTRLTVT.

This clonotype was seen many times. The chain recombines TRBV7-2 with TRBJ2-1; TRBD2 matches at 15 bases. The CDR3 consists of 21 residues. J was trimmed by 0 bases and V by 3 bases; bases with no gene match: 12. Germline lookup yields CDR1 SGHTA and CDR2 FQGNSA. CDR3 bases: TGTGCCAGCAGCTTTTTTCGCCCGGGACTAGCGGGGGGTCTCTCCTACAATGAGCAGTTCTTC. Translated: CASSFFRPGLAGGLSYNEQFF.

The sample holds a few counts of this clonotype. V usage is TRBV6-2 or TRBV6-3 and J usage is TRBJ1-5; weak D call: TRBD1 (5 bases). The CDR3 contains 15 residues. With 2 bases removed from V and 0 bases from J, the gap between germline ends came to 8 bases. In germline, CDR1 is MNHEY, CDR2 SVGEGT. Here the CDR3 reads CASSYVTDSNQPQHF. The CDR3 region has the DNA TGTGCCAGCAGTTACGTGACAGATAGCAATCAGCCCCAGCATTTT.

This chain joins TRBV5-5 and TRBJ1-5; D not certain. V was clipped by 0 bases and J by 1 base, with 8 bases between them. Germline loops: CDR1 SGHKS, CDR2 YYEKEE (reference sequence). The CDR3 contains 15 residues. In DNA, the CDR3 is TGTGCCAGCAGCTTGGTCGTTGGGAGCAATCAGCCCCAGCATTTT. Translation: CASSLVVGSNQPQHF.

This clonotype was observed many times. The chain joins TRBV11-2 to TRBJ2-5; tentatively, D is TRBD2 (6 bases). The V and J ends lost 1 base and 2 bases respectively, with 11 bases between them. The CDR3 extends over 15 amino acids. CDR1 and CDR2 (germline): SGHAT, FQNNGV. This CDR3 reads CASSLVWRGQETQYF. The CDR3, as DNA: TGTGCCAGCAGCTTAGTATGGCGGGGTCAAGAGACCCAGTACTTC. Together with reference TRBV11-2 and TRBJ2-5, the CDR3 gives the full variable domain: EAGVAQSPRYKIIEKRQSVAFWCNPISGHATLYWYQQILGQGPKLLIQFQNNGVVDDSQLPKDRFSAERLKGVDSTLKIQPAKLEDSAVYLCASSLVWRGQETQYFGPGTRLLVL.

This chain joins TRBV20-1 and TRBJ2-7; 7 bases fit TRBD2. V gave up 0 bases and J gave up 4 bases; unmatched junction bases: 9. The germline CDR1 and CDR2 sequences are DFQATT and SNEGSKA (reference sequence). The CDR3 contains 15 residues. CDR3 nucleotide sequence: TGCAGTGCTAGAGATAGCGGGCGTCCCGCTTACGAGCAGTACTTC. This translates into CSARDSGRPAYEQYF.

This clonotype was seen a few times. The V gene is TRBV7-2, the J gene TRBJ2-7; D may be TRBD2 (7 bases). CDR3 length: 17 residues. CDR1 SGHTA and CDR2 FQGNSA come from the germline V gene. Trimming stripped 2 bases from V and 7 bases from J, with 24 bases between. The CDR3 DNA reads TGTGCCAGCAGCTTAAGCCGGATGGGGGGGGCCGACAATGAGCAGTACTTC. It yields the protein CASSLSRMGGADNEQYF.

This clonotype occurred many times. The rearrangement links TRBV10-3 to TRBJ1-6, with 9 nucleotides matching TRBD1. Germline CDR1 reads ENHRY; CDR2 reads SYGVKD. Trimming cost V 9 bases and J 10 bases; bases outside gene matches: 13. The CDR3 is 15 residues long. For the CDR3, the DNA is TGTGCCATTGAGCCGGGACAGGGATTTCGATCACCCCTCCACTTT. This codes for CAIEPGQGFRSPLHF.

The table lists this clonotype with many counts. The chain is built from TRBV5-1 and TRBJ2-1; 12 bases are a match to TRBD1. This CDR3 is 16 amino acids long. Germline CDR1 SGHRS, CDR2 YFSETQ. J lost 6 bases, V lost 1 base, and 5 bases had no gene match. For the CDR3, the DNA is TGCGCCAGCAGCTTGACGGGGACAGGGGGCCTCAATGAGCAGTTCTTC. This encodes CASSLTGTGGLNEQFF.

The sample holds a few counts of this clonotype. V gene TRBV9 combines with J gene TRBJ2-1; D possibly corresponds to TRBD2 (6 bases). The J call may not be correct, given that the DNA end is closer to TRBJ2-7. This CDR3 spans 16 amino acids. From germline, CDR1 is SGDLS and CDR2 YYNGEE. The CDR3 protein is CASSSRLGGTYNEQYF. CDR3 coding DNA: TGTGCCAGCAGCTCCAGACTGGGAGGAACCTACAATGAGCAGTACTTC.

The chain links TRBV6-1 to TRBJ2-1, with 9 bases identical to TRBD1. The CDR3 runs 17 residues. Germline V gene data show CDR1 as MNHNS and CDR2 as SASEGT. Unmatched junction bases numbered 10, after V lost 3 bases and J lost 4 bases. CDR3 DNA sequence: TGTGCCAGCAGTGAGACTTACAGGGGGCTCCGGTACAATGAGCAGTTCTTC. Protein: CASSETYRGLRYNEQFF.

The chain links TRBV7-2 to TRBJ1-2; 7 bases map to TRBD1. Per the germline V gene, CDR1 is SGHTA and CDR2 is FQGNSA. The CDR3 contains 15 residues. The V and J ends lost 5 bases and 7 bases, in that order; junction bases with no gene match: 13. The DNA of the CDR3 is TGTGCCAGCAGCGTCAATAATAACAGGGGCCTTGGCTACACCTTC. It encodes CASSVNNNRGLGYTF.

The gene calls are TRBV7-8 and TRBJ1-1, with a possible D match to TRBD1 (5 bases). The CDR3 totals 16 residues. Trimming removed 1 base from V and 6 bases from J, with 18 bases in between. Germline-derived CDR1 and CDR2 are SGHVS and FQNEAQ. The CDR3 nucleotides read TGTGCCAGCAGCTTAGTACGGCCCCGAACGGGGGCTGAAGCTTTCTTT. It codes for CASSLVRPRTGAEAFF.

This clonotype has a count of ten or more. DNA of the CDR3: TGTGCCAGCAGCCGGAACAGGGGGAATTCACCCCTCCACTTT. Its protein product is CASSRNRGNSPLHF. This chain joins TRBV3-1 and TRBJ1-6; 8 nucleotides align to TRBD1. This CDR3 has 14 residues. Unmatched junction bases numbered 3, after V lost 4 bases and J lost 7 bases. CDR1 is LGHDT, CDR2 YNNKEL, per germline (reference sequence).

This sequence joins TRBV2 and TRBJ1-1, with a weak D call TRBD1 (6 bases). The V and J ends lost 4 bases and 4 bases respectively, with 10 bases between them. Germline values: CDR1 SNHLY, CDR2 FYNNEI. This CDR3 has 13 amino acids. The CDR3 DNA reads TGTGCCAGCAGTGGGAGAGGGGGCACTGAAGCTTTCTTT. This codes for CASSGRGGTEAFF.

CDR3 DNA sequence: TGTGCCAGCAGCGTGCGGGACATTGAAGCTTTCTTT. Its translation: CASSVRDIEAFF. The chain employs TRBV28 and TRBJ1-1; tentatively, D is TRBD1 (6 bases). Trimming took 6 bases from V and 7 from J, leaving 12 bases between them. Germline V gives CDR1 MDHEN, CDR2 SYDVKM. CDR3 size: 12 residues.

This clonotype was observed a single time. The chain employs TRBV20-1 and TRBJ2-7; 13 bases match TRBD2. The CDR3 has 16 amino acids. Germline assignment: CDR1 DFQATT and CDR2 SNEGSKA (reference sequence). Germline trimming cut 2 bases from V and 4 bases from J; bases unmatched to any gene: 8. Here the CDR3 reads CSARISGLAGKYEQYF. CDR3 sequence (DNA): TGCAGTGCTAGAATATCGGGACTAGCGGGAAAGTACGAGCAGTACTTC.

The V and J genes are TRBV6-2 or TRBV6-3 and TRBJ2-2; TRBD2 might be the D (7 bases). Trimming pared 0 bases from V and 2 bases from J, leaving 13 bases between. Per the germline V gene, CDR1 is MNHEY and CDR2 is SVGEGT. The CDR3 is 17 residues long. The CDR3 DNA sequence: TGTGCCAGCAGTTACTCGAGGGGGGGATTCAACACCGGGGAGCTGTTTTTT. Translating gives CASSYSRGGFNTGELFF.

This clonotype was detected ten times or more. This chain joins TRBV21-1 and TRBJ1-2; TRBD1 reflects the table's D call only, with no check against the DNA. TRBV21-1 corresponds to a pseudogene. The CDR3 has 14 amino acids. CDR3 in DNA: TGTGCCAGCAGTCGGCCAGGGGGCGTCTATGGCTACACCTTC. This sequence encodes CASSRPGGVYGYTF.

This clonotype showed up just a few times. The chain links TRBV6-1 to TRBJ1-1, with D unresolved. Germline CDR1 MNHNS, CDR2 SASEGT. The germline V and J ends were trimmed by 2 bases and 5 bases, with 12 bases remaining between them. The CDR3 is made up of 14 amino acids. The CDR3 protein is CASSEQPVGTEAFF. The CDR3 DNA reads as TGTGCCAGCAGTGAACAACCTGTTGGGACTGAAGCTTTCTTT.

Points on this clonotype: A much larger clone lies a single base off, so this may be a read error. The V call is TRBV24-1, the J call TRBJ2-3, with 7 bases fitting TRBD2. From germline, CDR1 is KGHDR and CDR2 SFDVKD. The CDR3 loop spans 15 amino acids. The CDR3 sequence is CATGDPGLITDTQYF. The CDR3 region has the DNA TGTGCCACCGGTGACCCGGGACTAATCACAGATACGCAGTATTTT.

This clonotype was recorded a few times. With a much larger clone just one base away, this may be a read error. This chain links TRBV7-3 with TRBJ2-7, with 7 bases fitting TRBD2. Germline CDR1 and CDR2: SGHTA and FQGTGA. Trimming removed 4 bases from V and 5 bases from J; junction bases left unmatched: 14. This CDR3 spans 16 amino acids. In DNA form, the CDR3 reads TGTGCCAGCAGCTCTCTAGGAGCGGGGAATTGTAACGAGCAGTACTTC. It translates to CASSSLGAGNCNEQYF.

The chain carries TRBV6-6 and TRBJ1-2, with no clear D. Per germline, CDR1 MNHNY and CDR2 SVGAGI (reference sequence). V was cut by 8 bases and J by 4 bases, with 17 bases left in between. This CDR3 region has 14 residues. The DNA for the CDR3 is TGTGCCAGCCGCTACGGGGATTTGGGCTATGGCTACACCTTC. This gives the protein CASRYGDLGYGYTF.